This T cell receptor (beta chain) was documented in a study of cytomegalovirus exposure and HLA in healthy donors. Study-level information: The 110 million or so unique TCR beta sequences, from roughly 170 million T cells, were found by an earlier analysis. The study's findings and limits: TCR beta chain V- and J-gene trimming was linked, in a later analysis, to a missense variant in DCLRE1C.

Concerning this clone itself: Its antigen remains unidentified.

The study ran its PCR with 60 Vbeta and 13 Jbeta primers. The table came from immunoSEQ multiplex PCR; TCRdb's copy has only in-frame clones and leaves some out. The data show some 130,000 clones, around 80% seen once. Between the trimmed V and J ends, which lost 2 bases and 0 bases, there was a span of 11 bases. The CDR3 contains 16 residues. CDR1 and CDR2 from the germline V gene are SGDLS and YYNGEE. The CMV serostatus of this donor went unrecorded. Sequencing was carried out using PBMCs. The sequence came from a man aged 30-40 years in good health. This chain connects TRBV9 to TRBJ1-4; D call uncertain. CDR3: CASSVGRVATNEKLFF. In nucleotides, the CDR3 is TGTGCCAGCAGCGTGGGCAGAGTTGCAACTAATGAAAAACTGTTTTTT.